The 26 T cell receptor beta chains below were found in one sample sequenced in a study of neurological immune-mediated disorders. One entry per CDR3 protein, called by TCRdb with MiXCR from the 5' RACE reads. The table shows under 60,000 distinct CDR3 sequences, with approximately 6.2% occurring only once. The sequenced material came from CD4+ T cells from blood. These TCRs come from a woman aged 18-30 years with multiple sclerosis.

V and J are TRBV6-2 or TRBV6-3 and TRBJ2-1, with a possible D match to TRBD2 (6 bases). From germline, CDR1 is MNHEY and CDR2 SVGEGT. This CDR3 region has 11 residues. The V gene lost 10 bases and the J gene lost 11 bases, with 15 bases spanning the gap. The CDR3 here is CATTRAGKQFF. Written as DNA, the CDR3 is TGTGCCACCACCCGGGCGGGAAAGCAGTTCTTC.

The table lists this clonotype with many counts. The junction departs from the called germline gene at one end, perhaps through a read error. The J gene is TRBJ2-7, the V gene TRBV12-3 or TRBV12-4, with 10 bases identical to TRBD1. The CDR3 contains 14 residues. CDR3 loop: CASSLGGAGTGVFF. In nucleotides, the CDR3 is TGTGCCAGCAGCCTAGGGGGTGCAGGGACAGGGGTCTTCTTC.

This clonotype was picked up many times. The rearrangement links TRBV20-1 to TRBJ2-7; 10 bases fit TRBD2. Germline lookup yields CDR1 DFQATT and CDR2 SNEGSKA (reference sequence). CDR3 length: 14 residues. V lost 5 bases, J lost 5 bases, and 9 bases stayed unmatched. The DNA of the CDR3 is TGCAGTGCTCTCTCAGCGGGAGGGTCGGACGAGCAGTACGTC. Encoded protein: CSALSAGGSDEQYV.

This clonotype was observed at least ten times. This rearrangement joins TRBV3-1 to TRBJ1-5, with D maybe TRBD1 (6 bases). Germline V gene lookup returns CDR1 LGHDT and CDR2 YNNKEL (reference sequence). This CDR3 is built from 14 residues. V gave up 4 bases and J gave up 4 bases, with 11 bases separating them. As DNA, the CDR3 is TGTGCCAGCAGCCTCACAGGGAGAAATCAGCCCCAGCATTTT. Translation gives CASSLTGRNQPQHF.

This clonotype was seen repeatedly, ten times or more. The chain couples TRBV6-5 to TRBJ1-5; no firm D call. Trimming took off 5 bases at V and 0 bases at J, with 20 bases between the two ends. The germline gives CDR1 MNHEY, CDR2 SVGAGI. CDR3 size: 18 residues. CDR3 nucleotides: TGTGCCAGCAGTACCTCTTACCGGGATTACTATAGCAATCAGCCCCAGCATTTT. Encoded protein: CASSTSYRDYYSNQPQHF.

This chain connects TRBV10-3 to TRBJ2-3, with 9 nucleotides matching TRBD2. The germline gives CDR1 ENHRY, CDR2 SYGVKD. V shed 7 bases, J shed 2 bases, and the junction held 7 bases outside the gene matches. This CDR3 is 15 amino acids long. Here the CDR3 reads CAINGAGGDTDTQYF. The CDR3 nucleotides read TGTGCCATCAACGGGGCGGGAGGGGACACAGATACGCAGTATTTT.

In this sample, this clonotype turned up many times. The gene calls are TRBV20-1 and TRBJ2-7; the D gene is possibly TRBD2 (5 bases). Looked up from germline, CDR1 is DFQATT and CDR2 is SNEGSKA (reference sequence). V was shortened by 0 bases and J by 1 base, with 7 bases between the two germline ends. This CDR3 region has 13 residues. CDR3 region: CSARDRTSYEQYV. The CDR3, as DNA: TGCAGTGCTAGAGATCGGACTTCCTACGAGCAGTACGTC.

This clonotype was seen at least ten times. This chain uses TRBV3-1 with TRBJ2-1, with D perhaps given as TRBD1 or TRBD2 (6 bases each). The CDR3 loop spans 15 amino acids. Trimming took 1 base from V and 3 from J, leaving 10 bases between them. Germline CDR1 is LGHDT and CDR2 is YNNKEL (reference sequence). CDR3 region: CASSQGRGHYNEQFF. Written as DNA, the CDR3 is TGTGCCAGCAGCCAAGGACGGGGGCACTACAATGAGCAGTTCTTC.

There are many counts of this clonotype. This rearrangement joins TRBV15 to TRBJ1-2, with 7 bases lining up with TRBD1. The CDR3 spans 14 residues. Trimming removed 6 bases from V and 4 bases from J; junction bases left unmatched: 8. Per the germline V gene, CDR1 is LNHNV and CDR2 is YYDKDF (reference sequence). The CDR3 is CATRAQGYSYGYTF. In DNA, the CDR3 is TGTGCCACCAGGGCACAGGGGTACTCCTATGGCTACACCTTC.

This clonotype was observed at least ten times. The chain couples TRBV25-1 to TRBJ2-6; D gene ambiguous. Germline CDR1 and CDR2: MGHDK and SYGVNS. The CDR3 runs 16 residues. Trimming pared 3 bases from V and 1 base from J, leaving 10 bases between. In nucleotides, the CDR3 is TGTGCCAGCAGTGACTCCGGTCAGTCTGGGGCCAACGTCCTGACTTTC. As protein: CASSDSGQSGANVLTF.

In this sample, this clonotype turned up many times. The rearrangement links TRBV12-3 or TRBV12-4 to TRBJ2-3, with D uncertain. The CDR3 consists of 11 residues. The germline V and J ends were trimmed by 2 bases and 6 bases, with 3 bases remaining between them. CDR3 bases: TGTGCCAGCAGTTTACAGGATACGCAGTATTTT. This translates into CASSLQDTQYF.

This clonotype was seen repeatedly, ten times or more. The chain carries TRBV12-3 or TRBV12-4 and TRBJ2-2; D may be TRBD1 (6 bases). The CDR3 extends over 18 amino acids. Trimming took off 6 bases at V and 3 bases at J, with 23 bases between the two ends. The CDR3 nucleotides are TGTGCCAGCAGCAAAAGATCGGATAGACAGGACCACACCGGGGAGCTGTTTTTT. This sequence encodes CASSKRSDRQDHTGELFF.

As concerns this clonotype: The CDR3 does not close with the conserved phenylalanine or tryptophan, likely indicating a read error. The limits of the CDR3 on the DNA are not certain, so only TCRdb's listed CDR3 is given. This chain connects TRBV3-1 to TRBJ2-5; the D call in the table, TRBD2, was not verified against the DNA. CDR1 and CDR2 from the germline V gene are LGHDT and YNNKEL (reference sequence). The CDR3 length is 11 residues, termini included. This chain's CDR3 is CASSHGTSLSL.

In its sample, this clonotype was seen many times. The chain links TRBV3-1 to TRBJ1-2; 9 bases are a match to TRBD1. The V gene end was trimmed by 3 bases and the J gene end by 8 bases; junction bases not matched to a gene: 7. Germline-derived CDR1 and CDR2 are LGHDT and YNNKEL (reference sequence). CDR3 length: 14 amino acids. The CDR3 DNA follows: TGTGCCAGCAGCCACCGGACAGGGGAATACGGCTACACCTTC. Translating gives CASSHRTGEYGYTF.

There are a few counts of this clonotype. The chain combines TRBV18 with TRBJ2-5; TRBD1 might be the D (5 bases). CDR1 and CDR2 from the germline V gene are KGHSH and LQKENI. CDR3 length: 12 residues. Trimming took off 5 bases at V and 5 bases at J, with 9 bases between the two ends. DNA for the CDR3: TGTGCCAGCTCATCCAGGGCTGAGACCCAGTACTTC. Its protein is CASSSRAETQYF. The full variable domain, its missing parts supplied by reference TRBV18 and TRBJ2-5, is NAGVMQNPRHLVRRRGQEARLRCSPMKGHSHVYWYRQLPEEGLKFMVYLQKENIIDESGMPKERFSAEFPKEGPSILRIQQVVRGDSAAYFCASSSRAETQYFGPGTRLLVL.

This clonotype appeared a few times. V gene TRBV5-4 combines with J gene TRBJ2-3; no firm D call. Deletions cut 0 bases from V and 1 base from J, with 12 bases between. CDR1 SGHNT and CDR2 YYREEE come from the germline V gene (reference sequence). This CDR3 contains 16 residues. The CDR3 loop is CASSLGSSPGTDTQYF. CDR3 in DNA: TGTGCCAGCAGCTTGGGGTCTAGTCCGGGCACAGATACGCAGTATTTT.

This clonotype was observed many times. The V and J genes are TRBV7-8 and TRBJ1-4, with 7 bases fitting TRBD1. The CDR3 consists of 14 residues. Trimming removed 2 bases from V and 8 bases from J; junction bases left unmatched: 5. Germline V gives CDR1 SGHVS, CDR2 FQNEAQ. The CDR3 bases are TGTGCCAGCAGCTTAACAGGGACAGCCGAAAAACTGTTTTTT. Translated: CASSLTGTAEKLFF.

This clonotype has ten or more counts. This CDR3 is CASSLRAKPPGDEQFF. As DNA, the CDR3 is TGTGCCAGCAGCTTGCGCGCAAAACCCCCCGGGGATGAGCAGTTCTTC. The rearrangement links TRBV12-3 or TRBV12-4 to TRBJ2-1; a weak D match, TRBD2 (5 bases). V was pared by 6 bases and J by 8 bases, with 23 bases between. This CDR3 is 16 amino acids long.

This clonotype was recorded at least ten times. The V gene is TRBV3-1, the J gene TRBJ1-1; D ambiguous. The germline V and J ends were trimmed by 0 bases and 5 bases, with 13 bases remaining between them. Germline V gene data show CDR1 as LGHDT and CDR2 as YNNKEL (reference sequence). The CDR3 has 15 amino acids. DNA for the CDR3: TGTGCCAGCAGCCAAGATTCGGTCGTTCGGACTGAAGCTTTCTTT. Amino acid sequence: CASSQDSVVRTEAFF.

This clonotype was seen at least ten times. V gene TRBV21-1 combines with J gene TRBJ2-2. TRBV21-1 is deemed a pseudogene. The CDR3 has 17 residues. The CDR3 here is CASSKYVKAANTGELFF. In DNA form, the CDR3 reads TGTGCCAGCAGCAAATACGTGAAAGCTGCGAACACCGGGGAGCTGTTTTTT.

This clonotype has ten or more counts. The rearrangement uses TRBV7-8 and TRBJ1-5; 7 positions match TRBD1. The germline V gene encodes CDR1 SGHVS and CDR2 FQNEAQ. The CDR3 length is 14 residues. The junction had 5 bases not matched to a gene; V was cut back by 4 bases and J by 5 bases. The CDR3 region is CASSYGQDDQPQHF. The CDR3 DNA sequence: TGTGCCAGCAGCTATGGACAGGATGATCAGCCCCAGCATTTT.

The V and J genes are TRBV12-2 and TRBJ1-2. TRBV12-2 is classified as a pseudogene. The CDR3 has 15 amino acids. The CDR3 DNA reads as TGTGCAAGTCGCTTGGTCTTTCGGGAGGGCTATGGCTACACCTTC. This sequence encodes CASRLVFREGYGYTF.

This clonotype was picked up many times. The CDR3 loop reads CASGGGTGTPGANVLTF. The CDR3, as DNA: TGCGCCAGCGGGGGGGGAACCGGGACCCCTGGGGCCAACGTCCTGACTTTC. V is TRBV5-1 and J is TRBJ2-6; 7 bases are a match to TRBD2. The CDR3 extends over 17 amino acids. Germline CDR1 and CDR2: SGHRS and YFSETQ. With 7 bases clipped from V and 2 bases from J, the junction kept 12 bases outside the gene matches. The whole variable domain, remainder taken from reference TRBV5-1 and TRBJ2-6, is KAGVTQTPRYLIKTRGQQVTLSCSPISGHRSVSWYQQTPGQGLQFLFEYFSETQRNKGNFPGRFSGRQFSNSRSEMNVSTLELGDSALYLCASGGGTGTPGANVLTFGAGSRLTVL.

In its sample, this clonotype was seen many times. The chain uses TRBV12-3 or TRBV12-4 and TRBJ1-3; a weak D match, TRBD1 (5 bases). The V gene lost 10 bases and the J gene lost 3 bases, with 34 bases spanning the gap. This CDR3 has 20 amino acids. The CDR3, as DNA: TGTGCCACACCGCAGTTTAATGGAGGGGCACACGCAGCGTTTGGAAACACCATATATTTT. Its translation: CATPQFNGGAHAAFGNTIYF.

Ten or more counts support this clonotype. The chain is built from TRBV5-1 and TRBJ1-6; a possible D gene is TRBD1 (6 bases). The germline V gene encodes CDR1 SGHRS and CDR2 YFSETQ. V shed 1 base and J shed 6 bases, with 11 bases lying between them. The CDR3 sequence is 15 residues long. The CDR3 nucleotides are TGCGCCAGCAGCTTGAGGGGGAACGGTAATTCACCCCTCCACTTT. This codes for CASSLRGNGNSPLHF. Based on the CDR3 plus reference TRBV5-1 and TRBJ1-6, the full variable domain is KAGVTQTPRYLIKTRGQQVTLSCSPISGHRSVSWYQQTPGQGLQFLFEYFSETQRNKGNFPGRFSGRQFSNSRSEMNVSTLELGDSALYLCASSLRGNGNSPLHFGNGTRLTVT.

There are many counts of this clonotype. The gene calls are TRBV6-5 and TRBJ2-7; 7 bases fit TRBD1. Germline V lookup: CDR1 MNHEY, CDR2 SVGAGI. Trimming took 6 bases from V and 0 from J; bases not matched to a gene: 11. This CDR3 spans 16 amino acids. CDR3 bases: TGTGCCAGCAGGAGGTTGGGACAGAGTAGCTCCTACGAGCAGTACTTC. Residues: CASRRLGQSSSYEQYF.